This T cell receptor beta chain was obtained from a study of T cells expressing NK-cell markers. The overall study: The study drew TCR beta repertoires from sorted CD3+CD56+NKG2C+, CD3+CD56+NKG2C- and CD3+CD56-NKG2C+ T cells. Study-wide results and limits: The CD3+CD56-NKG2C+ fraction of several donors was also led by these clonotypes.

As for this clonotype: What it binds is unknown.

In generating TCR beta cDNA, 5'RACE template switching with UMIs was used. After re-calling the 5' RACE reads, TCRdb lists one entry per CDR3 protein, DNA absent. The table for this sample gives about 380,000 distinct CDR3 sequences. The CDR3 has 13 amino acids. The germline gives CDR1 MNHEY, CDR2 SVGEGT. The receptor comes from a man aged 18 to 69 in good health. Source material: blood T cells: a sorted CD56 or NKG2C T cell subset, CD4+ or CD8+ T cells, or bulk PBMC T cells (not recorded which). The chain is built from TRBV6-2 or TRBV6-3 and TRBJ1-5. The CDR3 spells CASSYRHNQPQHF.